A selection of T cell receptor beta chains follows, all from one sample in a study of T cells after posttransplantation cyclophosphamide. The table came from immunoSEQ multiplex PCR; TCRdb's copy has only in-frame clones and leaves some out. The table includes some 11,000 clones, under 2.5% detected once. Material: PBMCs, obtained after allogeneic stem cell transplant with posttransplant cyclophosphamide. The receptors come from a male patient aged 25 to 39 who received an allogeneic stem cell transplant from a related donor, was CMV-positive, and had no GVHD. The T cells may come from the graft donor. Each CDR3 is given with its conserved first and last residue.

J,V,length,CDR3
TRBJ2-2,TRBV7-6,17,CASSLFPGGGPAGELFF
TRBJ1-3,TRBV30,16,CAWSDVGQGFGNTIYF
TRBJ2-3,TRBV29-1,16,CSVEGAGFPHADTQYF
TRBJ2-5,TRBV7-6,15,CASSSTSGAKETQYF
TRBJ2-1,TRBV5-1,15,CASSRETGTGYEQFF
TRBJ2-2,TRBV7-2,16,CASSFSGLGRTGELFF
TRBJ2-1,TRBV18,13,CASSPLESNEQFF
TRBJ2-7,TRBV6-5,14,CASSTTSGSYEQYF
TRBJ1-2,TRBV7-9,14,CASSQDRGDRGYTF
TRBJ2-1,TRBV7-9,14,CASGGSGRVNEQFF
TRBJ1-1,TRBV7-2,16,CASSLPGQGSNTEAFF
TRBJ2-7,TRBV1,13,CTSLGGGFYEQYF
TRBJ2-7,TRBV4-1,13,CASSQRNRDEQYF
TRBJ2-3,TRBV11-3,14,CASSLTSWSDTQYF
TRBJ1-4,TRBV7-2,17,CASSLVQGGYTNEKLFF
TRBJ2-3,TRBV29-1,15,CSVEASGGAGDTQYF
TRBJ1-4,TRBV6-1,15,CASTRTGSNPEKLFF
TRBJ1-6,TRBV6-1,15,CASRPDLQAYSPLHF
TRBJ2-1,TRBV4-1,13,CASTGAVHNEQFF
TRBJ2-5,TRBV6-1,12,CASSHREETQYF
TRBJ2-2,TRBV4-3,18,CASSQDLLRGRDTGELFF
TRBJ2-5,TRBV10-3,16,CAISLNLAGNQETQYF
TRBJ1-2,TRBV19,14,CASSIRIQIYGYTF
TRBJ2-2,TRBV28,14,CASSWGTSVWELFF
TRBJ1-1,TRBV7-2,14,CASSLGEGRTEAFF
TRBJ1-1,TRBV21-1,15,CASSKGRDRAHEAFF
TRBJ2-5,TRBV29-1,11,CSVKWGEGQYF
TRBJ2-2,TRBV5-4,14,CASSSGQGAGELFF
TRBJ2-7,TRBV19,13,CASSMMLGGEQYF
TRBJ1-3,TRBV19,14,CASRDTASGNTIYF
TRBJ1-6,TRBV6-6,16,CASRPDRVVYNSPLHF
TRBJ2-5,TRBV4-2,17,CASSHHTSGGTQETQYF
TRBJ1-2,TRBV21-1,12,CASSRGQDGYTF
TRBJ1-4,TRBV30,14,CAWTTWQGHEKLFF
TRBJ2-5,TRBV2,15,CASITDRGFTETQYF
TRBJ2-1,TRBV7-6,13,CASSWDRANEQFF
TRBJ1-4,TRBV5-4,16,CASSLDPAGSREKLFF
TRBJ2-3,TRBV15,13,CATSRPPGDTQYF
TRBJ1-2,TRBV2,14,CASSGEGRGYGYTF
TRBJ2-1,TRBV14,14,CASARELPNNEQFF
TRBJ1-4,TRBV7-9,14,CASSPGQFNEKLFF
TRBJ2-3,TRBV5-1,14,CASSLGGFTDTQYF
TRBJ1-2,TRBV4-1,13,CASSLGTADGYTF
TRBJ2-6,TRBV7-3,18,CASSLSGQGASGANVLTF